This entry is about one T cell receptor beta chain. This clonotype was detected only a few times. Its antigen has not been determined. No conserved phenylalanine or tryptophan ends this CDR3, so it is likely a read error. The library came from 5' RACE. The run used an Illumina HiSeq 2500. The second PCR ran for about 6 to 11 cycles and used a J-beta primer mix along with a sample-barcoded 5' primer. A unique molecular identifier was introduced onto each TCR beta cDNA molecule by a template-switch 5' adaptor carrying 12 random nucleotides. At least 2.5 million CDR3-containing paired-end reads were obtained from each sample. First-strand cDNA synthesis was performed from all RNA using the Mint cDNA synthesis kit, with priming by a TRBC-specific oligonucleotide. Following uracil-DNA glycosylase treatment, all cDNA underwent a first 18-cycle PCR with the universal primers M1SS and BC2_uni_R. The study's processing was this. Normalization of each sample was performed by random selection of 1 million high-quality reads, each carrying a distinct molecular identifier. Reads sharing molecular identifiers were discarded rather than binned into consensus sequences. CDR3 identification, clonotype clustering and error correction used MiTCR with a Q25 quality threshold and the strictest error-elimination algorithm. Lower-bound total TCR beta diversity was estimated with a nonparametric unseen species model using Euler transformation. In TCRdb, the public reads were trimmed at Q25 with fastp and aligned with MiXCR, with productive beta chains retained. For every CDR3 protein sequence, its rows merge into one entry that carries the most common genes and DNA. V and J calls and clone size were set by TCRdb, not the authors. Within this sample are around 520,000 distinct CDR3 sequences, with over 25% of them counted one time only. Of the sample, approximately 3.6% falls within the top ten clones.

The donors were roughly 39 Caucasian individuals from Russia, aged roughly 6 to 100 years, who were systemically healthy. About 9.1 milliliters of peripheral blood were collected from each donor into EDTA-treated Vacutainer tubes. Ficoll-Paque density-gradient centrifugation was used to isolate PBMCs, with at least 7 million obtained per sample. Total RNA was extracted from PBMCs with Trizol reagent, with at least 5 micrograms obtained per sample. Naive CD45RAhigh/CD27high T cell percentages were measured by flow cytometry on a PBMC aliquot from every donor. This sample is drawn from a study of blood T cells in healthy people across ages (dated by TCRdb to about 2015). Regarding the complete study: Template switching captured roughly one uniquely barcoded TCR beta cDNA molecule per two T cells in model experiments. Age-related changes in TCR beta repertoire diversity were measured in the study by deep sequencing normalized with unique cDNA molecular identifiers. The donors were split into four age groups: young (average 16 years), middle-aged (more than 35), aged (approximately 60) and long-lived (approximately 80). Two additional independent replicas of 1 million unique cDNA reads from the same blood draw were analyzed for two donors (one aged 18 to 30 and one aged 80 or older).

Study-level results and caveats: The CMV infection status of donors was not known, potentially confounding age-related changes in expanded clonotypes. The long-lived group showed more naive CD4+ T cells, fewer expanded clones and increased TCR diversity than the aged group, suggesting age selection. Conclusive comparison of naive and antigen-experienced compartments was prevented by the profiling of bulk unsorted PBMCs. Estimates of total diversity based on one million sequenced T cells were regarded as lower bounds and as underestimates. Observed TCR beta diversity per million T cells fell roughly linearly with age, and a significant reduction was already apparent by age approximately 40. A strong correlation was found between observed TCR beta diversity and the percentage of naive T cells measured by flow cytometry.

The length of the CDR3 is 14 amino acids, counting both ends. Just the 42-base CDR3 DNA is kept, in frame starting at base 1. From a lookup of the germline V gene (reference sequence), CDR1 and CDR2 are PRHDT and FYEKMQ. The V end loses 4 bases and the J end loses 5 bases, and a stretch of 14 bases separates them. The same data also contributed to another study, on T cells of mothers and their children. As that second paper reports: The donors were nine systemically healthy Caucasian individuals, made up of three mothers and their six children. cDNA synthesis consumed the entire amount of extracted RNA, loaded at approximately 1.4 ug RNA in each 15 ul reaction. In the second PCR, the M1S primer added sample barcodes and 2-4 random nucleotides. Over 8.5 million TCR beta CDR3 reads came from each mother, compared with 3.3 million or so reads from each child. Thymic selection shapes the output of TCR recombination in a similar way in related and unrelated pairs, and inherited differences have a minor effect. Normalized repertoire overlap was always found to be slightly, but never significantly, higher in related mother-child pairs than in unrelated mother-child pairs. With a sensitivity of about 100 clones per million clonotypes, no persistent microchimeric T cell clones were detected. To look for features that set related mother-child pairs apart from unrelated individuals, the researchers ran deep NGS to compare the TCR beta repertoires of mothers and children. Mothers averaged around 43 +/- 4 years of age and children averaged about 12 +/- 4 years. After adapter ligation with NEBNext reagents, the libraries were sequenced on Illumina HiSeq 2000 with 100+100 nt paired-end reads. To avoid cross-contamination, the mother libraries and the child libraries were prepared a month apart and sequenced in separate runs. For each donor, somewhere between about 450,000 and 2,000,000 distinct TCR beta clonotypes were identified. Naive TCR beta clonotypes were estimated from low-frequency clonotypes matched to each donor's FACS-determined naive share, without sorting.

This clonotype originated in a boy aged 2 to 10 in good health. The chain employs TRBV13 and TRBJ2-5; TRBD1 could be the D gene, as 5 bases match. Input material: blood. The sequenced DNA: TGTGCCAGCAGCTCCCGACAGCCTCTTGAGACCCAGTACTTA. Its protein product is CASSSRQPLETQYL.